This TCR beta chain comes out of a study of vaccination effects on CD4 cells after COVID-19. General study results and limits: Marked clonal contraction was seen late after vaccination (in both infection- and vaccine-induced clones).

A note on this clone: As yet, its antigen is unknown.

Peptide-pool stimulation followed by sequencing identified expanded antigen-specific CD4+ clonotypes in the ViraFEST assay. The authors isolated CD4+ T cells after 9 to 10 days of culture. Two doses of either BNT162b2 or mRNA-1273 were given to each participant. The culture medium for 2 million or so PBMC per well included 10 IU/ml IL-2 and around 10 ug/ml peptides. Half-medium exchanges with IL-2 medium took place on days 3 and 7. Trimming removed 6 bases from V and 2 bases from J, with 8 bases in between. The germline gives CDR1 MNHEY, CDR2 SVGAGI. This CDR3 has 13 amino acids. Sequenced by immunoSEQ multiplex PCR; TCRdb stores in-frame clones only, minus some. The sample yields 23,000 or so clones, 75% to 85% seen once.

The TCR was taken from a human donor who received a COVID-19 vaccine. Some clones in this sample may be carry-over from other donors' samples. The starting material was CD4+ T cells from PBMCs cultured with SARS-CoV-2 spike peptides, obtained after COVID-19 vaccination. The chain carries TRBV6-5 and TRBJ1-3; D is undetermined. CDR3 sequence: CASRSLAGNTIYF. The CDR3 DNA reads TGTGCCAGCAGAAGCCTCGCTGGAAACACCATATATTTT.